This TCR beta chain was sequenced for a study of T cell repertoires in cytomegalovirus infection. Looking at the study overall: A matching HLA type, together with CMV infection, was signaled by public TCR beta signatures. Study-level results: Cumulative public TCR beta family frequency identified CMV carriers with the relevant HLA.

TCRdb called the reads again in MiXCR, with one record for every CDR3 protein. The sample includes hundreds of thousands of distinct CDR3 sequences, 30% to 40% seen only once; the top ten take around 15%. From germline, CDR1 is MDHEN and CDR2 SYDVKM. Trimming took 1 base from V and 7 from J; bases not matched to a gene: 9. CDR3 size: 16 residues. In this sample, this clonotype turned up a few times. Its antigen is currently unknown. This receptor was obtained from a human donor in good health (CMV status not recorded). Some clones in this sample may be carry-over from other donors' samples. This sequence joins TRBV28 and TRBJ2-1; 8 nucleotides line up with TRBD2. The material was cultured CD8+ T cells from PBMCs, obtained from culture after CMV antigen stimulation. The CDR3 DNA follows: TGTGCCAGCAGTTTATCGCAGGCGGGAGGTAGGAATGAGCAGTTCTTC. Translated: CASSLSQAGGRNEQFF. Using reference TRBV28 and TRBJ2-1 for the parts outside the CDR3, the full variable domain is DVKVTQSSRYLVKRTGEKVFLECVQDMDHENMFWYRQDPGLGLRLIYFSYDVKMKEKGDIPEGYSVSREKKERFSLILESASTNQTSMYLCASSLSQAGGRNEQFFGPGTRLTVL.